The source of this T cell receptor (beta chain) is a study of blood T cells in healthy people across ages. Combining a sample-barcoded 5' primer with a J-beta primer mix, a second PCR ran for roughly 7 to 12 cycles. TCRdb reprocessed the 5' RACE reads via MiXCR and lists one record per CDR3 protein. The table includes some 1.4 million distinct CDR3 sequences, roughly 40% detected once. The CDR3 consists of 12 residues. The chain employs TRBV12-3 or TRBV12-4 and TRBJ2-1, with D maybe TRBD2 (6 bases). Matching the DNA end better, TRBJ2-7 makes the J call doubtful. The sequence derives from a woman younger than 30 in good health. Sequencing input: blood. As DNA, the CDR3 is TGTGCCAGCAACGGGGGTTCCAATGAGCAGTACTTC. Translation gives CASNGGSNEQYF.